The 14 T cell receptor beta chains listed next were all sequenced from one sample in a study of T cells in Graves' hyperthyroidism and ophthalmopathy. RNA transcripts yielded amplified TCR beta CDR3 regions. The primer set for the first-round RT-PCR of the TCR CDR3 was HTBI. One entry per CDR3 protein, called by TCRdb with MiXCR from the multiplex PCR reads. The data show hundreds of thousands of distinct CDR3 sequences, with roughly 14% seen just once and approximately 12% held by the top ten. The sample consisted of blood. The receptors were gathered from a woman between 50 and 59 years old with Graves' ophthalmopathy.

Remarks on this clonotype: Sequence at one end of the junction differs from germline and may be a read error. The chain has TRBV6-1 and TRBJ2-5; 9 bases are shared with TRBD2. Germline CDR1 MNHNS, CDR2 SASEGT. The length of the CDR3 is 14 residues. The DNA of the CDR3 is TGTGCCAGCAGGGAAGCGGGAGGTATAGAGACCCAGTACTTC. It is translated as CASREAGGIETQYF.

This clonotype appeared once. The chain joins TRBV24-1 to TRBJ2-3; D uncertain. The germline V and J ends were trimmed by 0 bases and 4 bases, with 7 bases remaining between them. Looked up from germline, CDR1 is KGHDR and CDR2 is SFDVKD. The CDR3 spans 14 residues. CDR3 loop: CATSDLTGPDTQYF. The CDR3 bases are TGTGCCACCAGTGATTTGACTGGCCCAGATACGCAGTATTTT.

The J gene is TRBJ2-6, the V gene TRBV19; D unresolved. There are 14 residues in the CDR3. From germline, CDR1 is LNHDA and CDR2 SQIVND (reference sequence). Trimming left V 3 bases short and J 0 bases short, with 3 bases between. CDR3 bases: TGTGCCAGTAGTATCGGCTCTGGGGCCAACGTCCTGACTTTC. Encoded protein: CASSIGSGANVLTF.

This clonotype was counted many times. J is TRBJ1-1 and V is TRBV30, with 7 bases fitting TRBD1. V lost 1 base to trimming and J lost 1 base; unmatched junction nucleotides: 3. Germline-derived CDR1 and CDR2 are GTSNPN and SVGIG (reference sequence). This CDR3 comprises 14 residues. CDR3 region: CAWSAGQKNTEAFF. CDR3 nucleotides: TGTGCCTGGAGTGCGGGACAGAAGAACACTGAAGCTTTCTTT.

This chain uses TRBV19 with TRBJ2-7; 8 bases align to TRBD2. The length of the CDR3 is 16 residues. The germline V gene has CDR1 LNHDA and CDR2 SQIVND (reference sequence). Trimming cost V 8 bases and J 2 bases; bases outside gene matches: 14. Here the CDR3 reads CASRPAAGVGPYEQYF. The CDR3 DNA is TGTGCCAGTCGTCCGGCAGCGGGAGTAGGACCCTACGAGCAGTACTTC.

This clonotype was seen many times. V gene TRBV2 combines with J gene TRBJ1-1; 9 bases match TRBD1. Unmatched junction bases numbered 4, after V lost 3 bases and J lost 5 bases. Germline V gene lookup returns CDR1 SNHLY and CDR2 FYNNEI. The CDR3 loop spans 14 amino acids. In DNA, the CDR3 is TGTGCCAGCAGTGAGTCGACAGGGGGAACTGAAGCTTTCTTT. Protein: CASSESTGGTEAFF.

The V call is TRBV9, the J call TRBJ2-2, with TRBD1 identical over 8 bases. After removal of 4 bases from V and 3 bases from J, the junction contained 8 bases not matched to a gene. The germline V gene encodes CDR1 SGDLS and CDR2 YYNGEE. CDR3 length equals 16 residues. In DNA form, the CDR3 reads TGTGCCAGCAGCCCGCCGACAGGGGAGGACACCGGGGAGCTGTTTTTT. Translated, it gives CASSPPTGEDTGELFF.

At least ten counts were recorded for this clonotype. The chain links TRBV7-9 to TRBJ2-1; 10 nucleotides align to TRBD1. The germline gives CDR1 SEHNR, CDR2 FQNEAQ (reference sequence). Losses at the gene ends were 5 bases for V and 9 bases for J; bases not matched to a gene: 13. The CDR3 is 16 amino acids. The CDR3 coding sequence is TGTGCCAGCAGCCCTGGTTGGGGGACAGGGGCATCTGAGCAGTTCTTC. Translated, it gives CASSPGWGTGASEQFF.

This clonotype was seen a handful of times. This rearrangement joins TRBV27 to TRBJ2-4; D is possibly TRBD1 or TRBD2 (5 bases each). Per the germline V gene, CDR1 is MNHEY and CDR2 is SMNVEV (reference sequence). Trimming removed 1 base at V and 4 bases at J, with 11 bases between. CDR3 size: 15 residues. CDR3 region: CASSLYEGTKNIQYF. The CDR3 DNA sequence: TGTGCCAGCAGTTTATATGAGGGGACGAAAAACATTCAGTACTTC.

This clonotype was observed a handful of times. The rearrangement uses TRBV14 and TRBJ2-6; TRBD1 matches 9 bases. Germline V lookup: CDR1 SGHDN, CDR2 FVKESK. V was pared by 6 bases and J by 0 bases, with 9 bases of the junction left unmatched. The CDR3 runs 18 residues. In DNA form, the CDR3 reads TGTGCCAGCAGTTCGGACAGGGGTTTATTCTCTGGGGCCAACGTCCTGACTTTC. Its protein product is CASSSDRGLFSGANVLTF. Full variable domain (outside the CDR3, taken from reference TRBV14 and TRBJ2-6): EAGVTQFPSHSVIEKGQTVTLRCDPISGHDNLYWYRRVMGKEIKFLLHFVKESKQDESGMPNNRFLAERTGGTYSTLKVQPAELEDSGVYFCASSSDRGLFSGANVLTFGAGSRLTVL.

The V and J genes are TRBV28 and TRBJ2-7; 7 bases agree with TRBD2. Germline loops: CDR1 MDHEN, CDR2 SYDVKM. The junction had 6 bases not matched to a gene; V was cut back by 6 bases and J by 7 bases. The CDR3 covers 12 residues. The CDR3 here is CASRREAWEQYF. As DNA, the CDR3 is TGTGCCAGCAGACGGGAGGCGTGGGAGCAGTACTTC.

The chain employs TRBV20-1 and TRBJ2-7; 7 bases are shared with TRBD1. This CDR3 comprises 18 residues. V shed 1 base and J 0 bases; nucleotides not matched to a gene: 15. CDR1 and CDR2 from the germline V gene are DFQATT and SNEGSKA (reference sequence). This CDR3 reads CSARGQGLGGQSSYEQYF. For the CDR3, the DNA is TGCAGTGCTAGAGGACAGGGATTAGGTGGCCAAAGCTCCTACGAGCAGTACTTC.

This clonotype came up once. The chain carries TRBV9 and TRBJ1-6; weak D call: TRBD1 (5 bases). V was cut by 5 bases and J by 8 bases, with 11 bases left in between. CDR3 length equals 13 residues. The germline CDR1 and CDR2 sequences are SGDLS and YYNGEE. DNA of the CDR3: TGTGCCAGCAGGGTGGGGGATGATTCACCCCTCCACTTT. This translates into CASRVGDDSPLHF.

The chain couples TRBV4-1 to TRBJ2-7; TRBD2 matches 10 bases. The V and J ends lost 3 bases and 3 bases, in that order; junction bases with no gene match: 5. Germline assignment: CDR1 MGHRA and CDR2 YSYEKL. The CDR3 covers 15 residues. CDR3 loop: CASSHLAGVGYEQYF. The CDR3 DNA reads as TGCGCCAGCAGCCATCTAGCGGGAGTAGGCTACGAGCAGTACTTC.